One and the same sample provided the 15 T cell receptor beta chains below, sequenced in a study of T-cell memory formation after mild COVID-19 (dated by TCRdb to about 2021). Receptors were amplified or captured by 5' RACE. Sequencing was performed on an Illumina NovaSeq 6000. In TCRdb, the public reads were trimmed at Q25 with fastp and aligned with MiXCR, with productive beta chains retained. A single entry per CDR3 protein holds the most common genes and DNA from its merged rows. The sample table contains roughly 52,000 distinct CDR3 sequences; only one count was recorded for about 7.3% of them. The leading ten clones occupy roughly 1.4% of the sample. Input material: PBMCs or a T cell subset sorted from them (not recorded which). These receptor sequences come from a man aged 18 to 29 who had mild COVID-19 (a few samples of this study predate the infection). The sample titles of this study are shuffled in the database, so cell type and time point are left out; the donor was told from shared clones.

In this sample, this clonotype is medium-sized. The chain couples TRBV7-2 to TRBJ2-7; TRBD1 matches at 7 bases. Germline loops: CDR1 SGHTA, CDR2 FQGNSA. The CDR3 length is 13 residues. The junction had 1 base not matched to a gene; V was cut back by 3 bases and J by 2 bases. CDR3 sequence (DNA): TGTGCCAGCAGCTTCGACAGGGCCTACGAGCAGTACGTC. The encoded protein is CASSFDRAYEQYV.

This chain uses TRBV18 with TRBJ2-5; perhaps D is TRBD1 or TRBD2 (8 bases each). The length of the CDR3 is 17 residues. Germline assignment: CDR1 KGHSH and CDR2 LQKENI. V lost 5 bases to trimming and J lost 6 bases, with 25 bases between them. This chain's CDR3 is CASSRTGPGAGAQTQYF. The CDR3, as DNA: TGTGCCAGCTCAAGGACAGGGCCCGGAGCGGGGGCCCAGACCCAGTACTTC.

This chain joins TRBV5-1 and TRBJ2-3; 9 nucleotides match TRBD2. The V and J ends lost 1 base and 2 bases, in that order; junction bases with no gene match: 2. This CDR3 spans 15 amino acids. In germline, CDR1 is SGHRS, CDR2 YFSETQ. As DNA, the CDR3 is TGCGCCAGCAGCTTGTTAGCGGGGGTCACAGATACGCAGTATTTT. Its translation: CASSLLAGVTDTQYF.

J is TRBJ2-7 and V is TRBV6-1; 8 bases line up with TRBD2. Germline assignment: CDR1 MNHNS and CDR2 SASEGT. CDR3 length equals 13 residues. Trimming cost V 7 bases and J 3 bases; bases outside gene matches: 5. The CDR3 bases are TGTGCCAGCATTCGGGCGGGGGGCTACGAGCAGTACTTC. This codes for CASIRAGGYEQYF.

This clonotype showed up just a few times. The chain combines TRBV6-2 or TRBV6-3 with TRBJ2-3; tentative D call: TRBD1 (6 bases). The CDR3 spans 13 residues. Trimming pared 6 bases from V and 12 bases from J, leaving 19 bases between. Germline-derived CDR1 and CDR2 are MNHEY and SVGEGT. The chain's CDR3 is CASRPSSTGRQYF. The CDR3 bases are TGTGCCAGCAGACCTTCCTCGACAGGAAGACAGTATTTT.

This clonotype was observed a handful of times. The V gene is TRBV6-2 or TRBV6-3, the J gene TRBJ2-7, with TRBD1 identical over 11 bases. CDR3 length: 15 amino acids. CDR1 and CDR2 from the germline V gene are MNHEY and SVGEGT. The V segment lost 5 bases and the J segment 5 bases; nucleotides outside the gene matches: 8. The CDR3 nucleotides read TGTGCCAGCAGTGAATCCCCGGGACAGGGGGACGAGCAGTACGTC. It specifies CASSESPGQGDEQYV.

Many counts were recorded for this clonotype. The chain combines TRBV20-1 with TRBJ2-2; D is ambiguous. There are 12 residues in the CDR3. Germline loops: CDR1 DFQATT, CDR2 SNEGSKA (reference sequence). Trimming shortened V by 5 bases and J by 6 bases, and 10 bases separated the two germline ends. The chain's CDR3 is CSAGRPPGELFF. The CDR3 bases are TGCAGTGCTGGCAGGCCCCCCGGGGAGCTGTTTTTT.

This clonotype was recorded a few times. The chain links TRBV12-3 or TRBV12-4 to TRBJ1-1, with D unclear. The CDR3 is 11 residues long. With 5 bases removed from V and 3 bases from J, the gap between germline ends came to 4 bases. CDR3 protein: CASSQHTEAFF. The CDR3, as DNA: TGTGCCAGCAGTCAACACACTGAAGCTTTCTTT.

This clonotype was seen repeatedly, ten times or more. The rearrangement joins TRBV20-1 to TRBJ2-7, with TRBD1 matching over 8 bases. The J segment lost 9 bases and the V segment lost 6 bases, leaving 7 bases of the junction unmatched. Germline V CDR1 and CDR2: DFQATT, SNEGSKA (reference sequence). The CDR3 totals 11 residues. In DNA, the CDR3 is TGCAGTGCCGGACAGGGCCTCGGGCAGTACGTC. Amino acids: CSAGQGLGQYV.

This clonotype was detected a few times. This chain joins TRBV4-2 and TRBJ1-4, with 7 bases lining up with TRBD1. Trimming took 1 base from V and 8 from J; bases not matched to a gene: 7. The germline CDR1 and CDR2 sequences are LGHNA and YNFKEQ. There are 15 residues in the CDR3. CDR3 sequence reads: CASSQVGTEGEKLFF. The CDR3 coding sequence is TGTGCCAGCAGCCAAGTAGGGACAGAGGGGGAAAAACTGTTTTTT.

The CDR3 protein is CASSFTGGSNEKLFF. DNA for the CDR3: TGTGCCAGCAGCTTCACAGGGGGCTCTAATGAAAAACTGTTTTTT. The gene calls are TRBV7-2 and TRBJ1-4; 9 bases agree with TRBD1. Unmatched junction bases numbered 2, after V lost 3 bases and J lost 3 bases. Germline V gene data show CDR1 as SGHTA and CDR2 as FQGNSA. The CDR3 has 15 residues.

This clonotype was found many times. This chain connects TRBV7-8 to TRBJ2-7; 7 nucleotides agree with TRBD1. V lost 5 bases to trimming and J lost 2 bases; unmatched junction nucleotides: 6. Germline CDR1 SGHVS, CDR2 FQNEAQ. The CDR3 extends over 14 amino acids. For the CDR3, the DNA is TGTGCCAGCAGCATATCGGGACAGCCCTACGAGCAGTACTTC. Its translation: CASSISGQPYEQYF.

About this clonotype: The CDR3 end shows no conserved phenylalanine or tryptophan, and so a read error is likely. The chain uses TRBV6-5 and TRBJ1-2; D remains ambiguous. There are 14 residues in the CDR3. Germline V gives CDR1 MNHEY, CDR2 SVGAGI. V lost 6 bases and J lost 2, with 13 bases in between. CDR3 coding DNA: TGTGCCAGCAGCACCACAATAGTGAACTATGGCTACACCTTA. Amino acid sequence: CASSTTIVNYGYTL.

This clonotype appeared many times. The J gene is TRBJ2-3, the V gene TRBV5-1; D not certain. There are 14 residues in the CDR3. V gave up 5 bases and J gave up 0 bases, with 10 bases separating them. Germline V gene sequence: CDR1 SGHRS, CDR2 YFSETQ. CDR3 nucleotide sequence: TGCGCCAGCAGTGCAGGTTCTAGCACAGATACGCAGTATTTT. This translates into CASSAGSSTDTQYF.

The table lists this clonotype with many counts. V and J are TRBV4-3 and TRBJ2-7; 7 bases agree with TRBD2. Germline loops: CDR1 LGHNA, CDR2 YSLEER. The CDR3 is made up of 15 amino acids. Trimming at V came to 4 bases and at J to 0 bases, leaving 6 bases not matched to a gene. CDR3 nucleotide sequence: TGCGCCAGCAGCCGGCATGGGGGGGACTCCTACGAGCAGTACTTC. It translates to CASSRHGGDSYEQYF.